These 28 T cell receptor beta chains were sequenced from one sample in a study of blood T cell repertoires in COVID-19. Profiling relied on immunoSEQ multiplex PCR, and the TCRdb table lists in-frame clones only, not all of them. The sample lists around 420,000 clones; approximately 88% were seen once. The sequencing sample was made of PBMCs or T cells enriched from blood (not recorded which). The receptors were sampled from a woman between 40 and 55 years old with acute COVID-19.

The chain carries TRBV11-3 and TRBJ1-5, with D uncertain. Trimming took off 5 bases at V and 5 bases at J, with 4 bases between the two ends. The germline V gene has CDR1 SGHNT and CDR2 YENEEA. CDR3 length: 11 residues. The DNA of the CDR3 is TGTGCCAGCAGCCTGTATCAGCCCCAGCATTTT. Protein sequence: CASSLYQPQHF. The full variable domain, completed using reference TRBV11-3 and TRBJ1-5, is EAGVVQSPRYKIIEKKQPVAFWCNPISGHNTLYWYLQNLGQGPELLIRYENEEAVDDSQLPKDRFSAERLKGVDSTLKIQPAELGDSAVYLCASSLYQPQHFGDGTRLSIL.

This chain links TRBV29-1 with TRBJ1-1, with D possibly being TRBD1 (5 bases). This CDR3 has 12 amino acids. V was shortened by 4 bases and J by 3 bases, with 9 bases between the two germline ends. CDR1 and CDR2 from the germline V gene are SQVTM and ANQGSEA. The CDR3 loop is CSVVGVDTEAFF. The DNA of the CDR3 is TGCAGCGTTGTAGGGGTGGACACTGAAGCTTTCTTT.

The chain recombines TRBV5-8 with TRBJ1-1; a possible D gene is TRBD1 (6 bases). This CDR3 is 15 amino acids long. The V end was cut by 4 bases, the J end by 3 bases, with 16 bases between. The germline CDR1 and CDR2 sequences are SGHTS and YDEGEE. The CDR3 region is CASSRRKGGDTEAFF. CDR3 in DNA: TGTGCCAGCAGCCGCCGAAAAGGGGGGGACACTGAAGCTTTCTTT.

The gene calls are TRBV9 and TRBJ2-1; 9 nucleotides align to TRBD2. V dropped 0 bases and J dropped 3; count of bases not matched to a gene: 1. The CDR3 totals 15 residues. Germline CDR1 SGDLS, CDR2 YYNGEE. The CDR3 loop is CASSVGSGGYNEQFF. DNA for the CDR3: TGTGCCAGCAGCGTAGGTAGCGGGGGCTACAATGAGCAGTTCTTC. Together with reference TRBV9 and TRBJ2-1, the CDR3 gives the full variable domain: DSGVTQTPKHLITATGQRVTLRCSPRSGDLSVYWYQQSLDQGLQFLIQYYNGEERAKGNILERFSAQQFPDLHSELNLSSLELGDSALYFCASSVGSGGYNEQFFGPGTRLTVL.

The genes are TRBV10-1 and TRBJ2-1; D is perhaps TRBD2 (7 bases). V was cut by 4 bases and J by 10 bases, with 20 bases left in between. The length of the CDR3 is 15 residues. The germline V gene encodes CDR1 WNHNN and CDR2 SYGVQD (reference sequence). The CDR3: CASSVGGASHDEQFF. CDR3 DNA sequence: TGCGCCAGCAGTGTTGGGGGGGCGAGCCATGACGAGCAGTTCTTC.

This clone was detected only a few times. This chain uses TRBV6-5 with TRBJ1-4; 7 bases line up with TRBD1. The germline gives CDR1 MNHEY, CDR2 SVGAGI. The CDR3 consists of 14 residues. V gave up 5 bases and J gave up 7 bases; unmatched junction bases: 7. The CDR3 DNA reads TGTGCCAGCAGTCCGGGACAGCCCAGTGAAAAACTGTTTTTT. This encodes CASSPGQPSEKLFF.

J is TRBJ1-5 and V is TRBV5-8; D not certain. The CDR3 runs to 14 residues. Trimming pared 3 bases from V and 4 bases from J, leaving 11 bases between. CDR1 is SGHTS, CDR2 YDEGEE, per germline. Here the CDR3 reads CASSYLYLNQPQHF. The CDR3 coding sequence is TGTGCCAGCAGCTACCTATACCTTAATCAGCCCCAGCATTTT.

Here the CDR3 DNA reads TGCGCCAGCAGCTTGGAAGACAGGAGTTATGGCTACACCTTC. Its translation is CASSLEDRSYGYTF. The V and J genes are TRBV5-1 and TRBJ1-2, with TRBD1 as a possible D gene (6 bases). V dropped 0 bases and J dropped 5 bases, with 11 bases sitting between them. CDR1 is SGHRS and CDR2 is YFSETQ in the germline V gene. The CDR3 length is 14 residues.

The chain is built from TRBV11-3 and TRBJ2-1; 11 bases match TRBD2. Germline values: CDR1 SGHNT, CDR2 YENEEA. Trimming took 5 bases from V and 8 from J; bases not matched to a gene: 8. The CDR3 spans 15 residues. The CDR3 sequence is CASSPIAGGPDEQFF. The DNA for the CDR3 is TGTGCCAGCAGCCCGATAGCGGGGGGGCCCGATGAGCAGTTCTTC.

V gene TRBV9 combines with J gene TRBJ2-7, with 12 bases that match TRBD2. V lost 3 bases to trimming and J lost 3 bases; unmatched junction nucleotides: 1. Germline assignment: CDR1 SGDLS and CDR2 YYNGEE. This CDR3 is built from 14 residues. In DNA, the CDR3 is TGTGCCAGCAGCGCTAGCGGGGGGGACTACGAGCAGTACTTC. It is translated as CASSASGGDYEQYF.

This chain links TRBV7-9 with TRBJ1-2; no clear D gene. The CDR3 extends over 11 amino acids. CDR1 is SEHNR, CDR2 FQNEAQ, per germline (reference sequence). The ends were cut back, 3 bases at V and 8 bases at J, with 7 bases in the middle. The CDR3 coding sequence is TGTGCCAGCAGCTTCGGGGTGGGCTACACCTTC. This encodes CASSFGVGYTF.

CDR3 region: CASSRQGALHSGNTIYF. The CDR3 DNA reads as TGTGCCAGCAGTAGGCAGGGGGCCCTCCACTCTGGAAACACCATATATTTT. V gene TRBV28 combines with J gene TRBJ1-3; 8 bases are shared with TRBD1. V shed 5 bases, J shed 0 bases, and the junction held 9 bases outside the gene matches. Germline CDR1 MDHEN, CDR2 SYDVKM. The CDR3 runs to 17 residues.

The rearrangement joins TRBV6-5 to TRBJ1-5; maybe TRBD1 (5 bases). This CDR3 is built from 14 residues. V was clipped by 2 bases and J by 3 bases, with 8 bases between them. The germline gives CDR1 MNHEY, CDR2 SVGAGI. The chain's CDR3 is CASSYRQFNQPQHF. The CDR3 DNA follows: TGTGCCAGCAGTTACCGACAGTTCAATCAGCCCCAGCATTTT.

The V and J genes are TRBV6-5 and TRBJ1-2; 7 bases map to TRBD1. Germline V CDR1 and CDR2: MNHEY, SVGAGI. CDR3 length: 14 residues. Trimming removed 6 bases from V and 8 bases from J; junction bases left unmatched: 12. The CDR3 bases are TGTGCCAGCAGGAGGGGGACAGTCCTATCCGGCTACACCTTC. This codes for CASRRGTVLSGYTF.

The CDR3 reads CASSQADNEQFF. The CDR3 DNA follows: TGTGCCAGCAGCCAAGCGGACAATGAGCAGTTCTTC. The chain recombines TRBV3-1 (or the pseudogene TRBV3-2) with TRBJ2-1; D is unresolved. The V end lost 1 base, the J end lost 5 bases, and 3 bases lay between the germline ends. The germline gives CDR1 LGHDT, CDR2 YNNKEL (reference sequence). The CDR3 is made up of 12 amino acids.

This clone was recorded once. The V call is TRBV2, the J call TRBJ2-5; TRBD1 matches at 7 bases. The CDR3 covers 16 residues. The J segment lost 6 bases and the V segment lost 2 bases, leaving 12 bases of the junction unmatched. Per the germline V gene, CDR1 is SNHLY and CDR2 is FYNNEI. The CDR3 loop reads CASSESLTGKGKTQYF. For the CDR3, the DNA is TGTGCCAGCAGTGAATCGTTGACAGGGAAGGGAAAGACCCAGTACTTC.

This chain links TRBV5-1 with TRBJ1-6; the match to TRBD1 covers 8 bases. V was clipped by 4 bases and J by 8 bases; unmatched bases: 5. Germline V gives CDR1 SGHRS, CDR2 YFSETQ. The CDR3 extends over 14 amino acids. The CDR3 nucleotides are TGCGCCAGCAGCCCGACAGGGGCCTATTCACCCCTCCACTTT. Translating it yields CASSPTGAYSPLHF.

The chain combines TRBV7-6 with TRBJ2-1; 11 bases line up with TRBD2. The germline gives CDR1 SGHVS, CDR2 FNYEAQ. V lost 5 bases to trimming and J lost 3 bases; unmatched junction nucleotides: 9. The CDR3 sequence is 17 residues long. The CDR3 loop reads CASSALAGTSGYNEQFF. CDR3 bases: TGTGCCAGCAGCGCCCTGGCCGGGACTAGCGGCTACAATGAGCAGTTCTTC.

This chain joins TRBV18 and TRBJ2-3; D is ambiguous. The V end was cut by 5 bases, the J end by 9 bases, with 6 bases between. The CDR3 spans 10 residues. From germline, CDR1 is KGHSH and CDR2 LQKENI. The CDR3 nucleotides are TGTGCCAGCTCAAGCTCAACGCAGTATTTT. Its protein is CASSSSTQYF.

The chain is built from TRBV9 and TRBJ2-3, with 12 bases identical to TRBD2. The CDR3 sequence is 15 residues long. V was clipped by 7 bases and J by 2 bases; unmatched bases: 5. CDR1 is SGDLS, CDR2 YYNGEE, per germline. The CDR3 coding sequence is TGTGCCAGCGCGACTAGCGGGGGACCCACAGATACGCAGTATTTT. It yields the protein CASATSGGPTDTQYF.

The chain uses TRBV5-6 and TRBJ2-7; TRBD1 matches at 10 bases. V lost 4 bases, J lost 3 bases, and 16 bases stayed unmatched. The CDR3 consists of 18 residues. From germline, CDR1 is SGHDT and CDR2 YYEEEE. The CDR3 is CASSLYRDRGSLIYEQYF. In DNA, the CDR3 is TGTGCCAGCAGCCTATACCGGGACAGGGGATCCTTAATCTACGAGCAGTACTTC. The entire variable domain, with the rest obtained from reference TRBV5-6 and TRBJ2-7, is as follows: DAGVTQSPTHLIKTRGQQVTLRCSPKSGHDTVSWYQQALGQGPQFIFQYYEEEERQRGNFPDRFSGHQFPNYSSELNVNALLLGDSALYLCASSLYRDRGSLIYEQYFGPGTRLTVT.

This sequence joins TRBV4-2 and TRBJ2-7, with D maybe TRBD2 (6 bases). This CDR3 is built from 15 residues. CDR1 is LGHNA and CDR2 is YNFKEQ in the germline V gene. Trimming left V 6 bases short and J 9 bases short, with 24 bases between. In DNA, the CDR3 is TGTGCCAGCAGATCCAGTGTGGGACTCCAGACCCCGCAGTACTTC. It specifies CASRSSVGLQTPQYF.

The gene calls are TRBV5-1 and TRBJ2-5; 7 bases fit TRBD2. The ends lost 4 bases at V and 2 bases at J; junction bases unmatched: 8. This CDR3 comprises 15 residues. The germline CDR1 and CDR2 sequences are SGHRS and YFSETQ. The CDR3 is CASSPGTTGQETQYF. In DNA form, the CDR3 reads TGCGCCAGCAGCCCTGGGACTACCGGTCAAGAGACCCAGTACTTC.

The chain links TRBV30 to TRBJ1-4; perhaps TRBD1 as D (5 bases). This CDR3 has 15 amino acids. The germline V and J ends were trimmed by 4 bases and 2 bases, with 14 bases remaining between them. Per germline, CDR1 GTSNPN and CDR2 SVGIG (reference sequence). The DNA of the CDR3 is TGTGCCTGGATTGTGGGGCACAGGACTAATGAAAAACTGTTTTTT. It translates to CAWIVGHRTNEKLFF.

This chain joins TRBV5-5 and TRBJ2-1, with 16 bases matching TRBD2. J lost 15 bases, V lost 4 bases, and 4 bases had no gene match. Germline V gives CDR1 SGHKS, CDR2 YYEKEE (reference sequence). The length of the CDR3 is 13 residues. CDR3 protein: CASSGTSGGAGFF. The CDR3 DNA reads TGTGCCAGCAGCGGGACTAGCGGGGGGGCCGGGTTCTTC.

Regarding this clone: This sample includes further DNA sequences coding for the same CDR3. The chain couples TRBV9 to TRBJ2-5; 10 positions agree with TRBD2. J gave up 2 bases and V 3 bases, and 1 base lay outside the gene matches. This CDR3 spans 14 amino acids. Germline V gene sequence: CDR1 SGDLS, CDR2 YYNGEE. The DNA of the CDR3 is TGTGCCAGCAGCGCAGCGGGGGGGCAAGAGACCCAGTACTTC. This codes for CASSAAGGQETQYF.

V is TRBV7-9 and J is TRBJ1-3, with D perhaps TRBD1 (6 bases). The CDR3 has 17 residues. V lost 3 bases and J lost 0, with 15 bases in between. The germline CDR1 and CDR2 sequences are SEHNR and FQNEAQ (reference sequence). CDR3 residues: CASSFDSQGNSGNTIYF. DNA for the CDR3: TGTGCCAGCAGCTTCGATTCACAGGGTAACTCTGGAAACACCATATATTTT.

This chain joins TRBV5-1 and TRBJ1-2; 10 nucleotides align to TRBD1. V lost 2 bases to trimming and J lost 9 bases; unmatched junction nucleotides: 7. The length of the CDR3 is 14 residues. Germline values: CDR1 SGHRS, CDR2 YFSETQ. This CDR3 reads CASSLGQGGTSYTF. In nucleotides, the CDR3 is TGCGCCAGCAGCTTAGGACAGGGGGGAACTAGCTACACCTTC.